The entry below gives a single T cell receptor (beta chain) sequence along with its context. The CDR3 is 13 residues long. The V gene's germline CDR1 is LNHDA and CDR2 SQIVND (reference sequence). Trimming took 3 bases from V and 7 from J; bases not matched to a gene: 4. In the source study's methods: Reference gene primers were amplified, and this amplification served to estimate nucleated cell counts. TCRdb's table, derived via immunoSEQ multiplex PCR, lists solely in-frame clones and lacks some. That table gives V, J and clone size, and the DNA gave D and trimming. Of some 490,000 clones detected, 80% to 90% appear once; the ten largest clones hold 3% to 3.5%. This sample is part of a study of blood T cell repertoires in COVID-19.

The receptor comes from a human donor in a cohort sampled during active COVID-19. This chain uses TRBV19 with TRBJ2-5; 8 nucleotides match TRBD2. The material sequenced was peripheral blood. The CDR3 nucleotides are TGTGCCAGTAGTATTAAGGCGGGGGGGACCCAGTACTTC. It yields the protein CASSIKAGGTQYF.